This T cell receptor (beta chain) appears in the sequencing data of a study of blood T cell repertoires in COVID-19 (dated by TCRdb to 2018 to 2020). In the study overall: Collaborator samples came from the United States, Italy and Spain and covered acute and convalescent phases of COVID-19. The material from the prospective study consisted of cDNA or gDNA derived from T cells, B-cell-depleted T cells, or PBMCs. Subjects who had been exposed to COVID-19, were actively infected with it, or had recovered from it provided the deeply sampled blood TCRbeta repertoires that made up the dataset. The repertoires were released in a freely available public database intended as a resource for research on the immune response to SARS-CoV-2. Samples came from the ongoing ImmuneRACE study (first 160 participants) plus 1,254 subjects from 6 global collaborators. Nearly every sample came with metadata listing a de-identified subject ID, COVID-19 status, age in years and sex. Where available, HLA class I and class II types were taken from metadata supplied by the sample provider and were not determined by assay-based typing.

To note about this clone: What antigen it recognizes has not been identified. No clone much larger than this one lies a single base away; base qualities are absent.

In Seattle, one collaborating source enrolled patients while the infection was active and tracked those patients longitudinally over the course of disease. Collaborating institutions collected whole blood in K2EDTA tubes following their own protocols. Collaborator samples were shipped for TCRbeta analysis as frozen whole blood, isolated PBMCs, or DNA extracted from either sample type. The paper's findings and limits, for the study overall: Clinical and demographic metadata were provided uncurated, with the amount varying by source and participant.

TCRbeta CDR3 regions were amplified from genomic DNA by means of the immunoSEQ Assay, a bias-controlled multiplex PCR. Per the source publication's procedure: Nucleated cell counts per sample were estimated from amplification of reference gene primers within the assay. Sequence reads were collapsed and filtered to measure the absolute abundance of every unique TCRbeta CDR3 rearrangement. For each sample, productive Simpson clonality was calculated by taking the square root of Simpson's diversity index across productive rearrangements. As stored in TCRdb, this immuneACCESS dataset retains in-frame rearrangements with V and J assigned. A fraction of the clones does not appear; measured against another copy, unresolved V genes explain less than half of the discrepancy, and the remainder lacks a known reason. V and J calls and clone size follow that table, whereas D and trimming were derived from the DNA. In this sample the table shows about 180,000 clones, 85% to 90% of which occur a single time. Jointly, the top ten make up about 20% of the sample.

In the germline V gene (reference sequence), CDR1 corresponds to LNHDA and CDR2 to SQIVND. The trim is 5 bases for V and 2 bases for J, with a gap of 13 bases between the germline ends. Its CDR3 holds 14 amino acids, cysteine through phenylalanine. The DNA shown is the 42-base CDR3, in frame from base 1. The source material was peripheral blood. The chain is encoded by TRBV19 joined to TRBJ2-7; a tentative D match to TRBD1 spans 5 bases. This TCR derives from a person in their 70s with COVID-19, enrolled during active disease. CDR3 region: CASSPRQGPYEQYF. The nucleotide sequence reads TGTGCCAGTAGTCCTCGGCAGGGTCCCTACGAGCAGTACTTC.